The clone carrying this T cell receptor beta chain turned up a few times. This sample was included in a study of blood T cells in healthy people across ages. Combining a sample-barcoded 5' primer with a J-beta primer mix, a second PCR ran for 7 to 11 cycles. A single record per CDR3 protein comes from TCRdb applying MiXCR to the 5' RACE reads. The sample records about 1.1 million distinct CDR3 sequences, around two fifths being singletons. This CDR3 is built from 13 residues. V was trimmed by 4 bases and J by 4 bases, leaving 11 bases between them. Germline V CDR1 and CDR2: SQVTM, ANQGSEA. The TCR was taken from a man between 18 and 29 years old in good health. Sequenced sample: blood. The chain recombines TRBV29-1 with TRBJ1-5, with D unclear. The CDR3 region has the DNA TGCAGCGTTGGGGAGGGTCAGAATCAGCCCCAGCATTTT. This gives the protein CSVGEGQNQPQHF.